Listed below are T cell receptor beta chains from one sample, sequenced in a study of shared clonotypes between healthy human individuals. Sequenced by immunoSEQ multiplex PCR; TCRdb stores in-frame clones only, minus some. The sample has about 1.1 million clones; 70% to 85% are singletons. The sample taken for sequencing was memory CD4+ T cells from PBMCs. These receptors were collected from a man younger than 30 in good health. Some clones in this sample may be carry-over from other donors' samples. The CDR3 runs from the conserved cysteine through the conserved F or W. Each record gives: CDR3 protein, D gene, V gene, clone size. A D gene is named only where the DNA matches it firmly. The size entry is marked missing in some rows and otherwise reads once, few, many or a size class.

CASSPRGLGGPNTEAFF,.,TRBV18,.
CASSLGAMGTNEQFF,.,TRBV5-4,.
CASSLDGNTIYF,.,TRBV5-4,.
CASSTTTGANVLTF,.,TRBV28,.
CATGARGKLGGNTIYF,TRBD1,TRBV10-3,.
CASSTWTSGRISYNEQFF,TRBD2,TRBV19,.
CASSVVGEADEQYF,.,TRBV9,.
CASSEYGGAYNEQFF,.,TRBV2,.
CASSYKEMGYGYTF,.,TRBV6-5,.
CASSLEWQPRVLTF,.,TRBV5-1,.
CASSPSSPGELFF,.,TRBV6-6,few
CASSPRTSGRASYNEQFF,TRBD2,TRBV4-2,.
CSVYSGNTIYF,.,TRBV20-1,.
CASSEADTQYF,.,TRBV6-1,.